Listed below are T cell receptor beta chains from one sample, sequenced in a study of early T cells in non-severe SARS-CoV-2 infection. TCRdb used MiXCR to reprocess the 5' RACE reads, holding one entry per CDR3 protein. Here the sample spans some 40,000 distinct CDR3 sequences, 9% to 15% being singletons. The sample comprised whole blood. These receptors originate from an adult who was a healthcare worker with PCR-confirmed SARS-CoV-2 infection or an uninfected control (not recorded which). CDR3s include the opening cysteine and the closing phenylalanine or tryptophan. Fields, in order: V gene, D gene, clone size, J gene, CDR3 length, CDR3 DNA, CDR3 protein. The D gene is left open where the match is weak. Clone size is not always given. Where it is, it says once, few, many or a class for expanded clones.

TRBV20-1	.	.	TRBJ1-3	14	TGCAGTGCTAGCAATCCAGGGACTGGAAACACCATATATTTT	CSASNPGTGNTIYF
TRBV6-2/TRBV6-3	.	.	TRBJ2-6	14	TGTGCCAGCAGTTATAACTCTGGGGCCAACGTCCTGACTTTC	CASSYNSGANVLTF
TRBV5-6	TRBD2	many	TRBJ2-5	17	TGTGCCAGCAGCTCATCTCTGAGCGGGGGACTCCAAGAGACCCAGTACTTC	CASSSSLSGGLQETQYF
TRBV7-9	.	many	TRBJ2-7	15	TGTGCCAGCAGCCCCGAGGGAGGAAGCTCCTACGAGCAGTACTTC	CASSPEGGSSYEQYF
TRBV21-1	.	many	TRBJ1-2	15	TGTGCCAGCAGAAGGTTTACTACAGGGTTATATGGCTACACCTTC	CASRRFTTGLYGYTF
TRBV7-2	.	.	TRBJ2-5	16	TGTGCCAGCATACTGCCCCGGGTGGGGGGCCAAGAGACCCAGTACTTC	CASILPRVGGQETQYF
TRBV5-4	.	many	TRBJ1-5	14	TGTGCCAGCAGCCTGGCAGGTTCCAATCAGCCCCAGCATTTT	CASSLAGSNQPQHF
TRBV29-1	.	few	TRBJ2-6	14	TGCAGCGCCAGTGCTTCTGGTGGGGCCAACGTCCTGACTTTC	CSASASGGANVLTF
TRBV10-3	TRBD2	.	TRBJ2-7	16	TGTGCCATCAGTGAGTCGAGCGGGGGTCACAGCTACGAGCAGTACTTC	CAISESSGGHSYEQYF
TRBV20-1	.	.	TRBJ2-7	10	TGCAGTGCCGGCTCCTACGAGCAGTACTTC	CSAGSYEQYF
TRBV7-3	TRBD1	many	TRBJ1-2	14	TGTGCCAGCAGCAAAGACACAGGGGGATATGGCTACACCTTC	CASSKDTGGYGYTF
TRBV29-1	TRBD2	.	TRBJ2-7	13	TGCAGCGTTGGGACTAGCGGGGGTTTCGAGCAGTACTTC	CSVGTSGGFEQYF
TRBV2	.	.	TRBJ2-1	15	TGTGCCAGCAGTGAAGCAGGGGCGGTCTACAATGAGCAGTTCTTC	CASSEAGAVYNEQFF
TRBV6-2/TRBV6-3	.	many	TRBJ2-7	14	TGTGCCAGCAGTTCCCATTCCGGAGGATACGAGCAGTACTTC	CASSSHSGGYEQYF
TRBV18	.	many	TRBJ2-7	15	TGTGCCAGCTCACCGGTAGAGGGGTCTCTGGCCGAGCAGTACTTC	CASSPVEGSLAEQYF
TRBV4-3	TRBD1	many	TRBJ2-1	16	TGCGCCAGCAGCCACCTTACAGGGGGCTCCTACAATGAGCAGTTCTTC	CASSHLTGGSYNEQFF
TRBV20-1	TRBD1	many	TRBJ1-1	14	TGCAGTGCTACCGCGACAGGGTTGAACACTGAAGCTTTCTTT	CSATATGLNTEAFF
TRBV20-1	TRBD2	.	TRBJ2-3	16	TGCAGTGCGATCCTCCAGGGGACTAGCATCGCAGATACGCAGTATTTT	CSAILQGTSIADTQYF
TRBV19	TRBD1	few	TRBJ1-1	13	TGTGCCAGTAGTCCACGGGACAGGGAGAAGGCTTTCTTT	CASSPRDREKAFF
TRBV11-2	.	.	TRBJ1-1	15	TGTGCCAGCAGCTTAGATCTCACCCTTAACACTGAAGCTTTCTTT	CASSLDLTLNTEAFF
TRBV7-9	.	.	TRBJ2-5	13	TGTGCCAGCAACCCCCCGCCAAAGGAGACCCAGTACTTC	CASNPPPKETQYF
TRBV6-2/TRBV6-3	.	many	TRBJ2-2	13	TGTGCCACCCGGGGGATGAACACCGGGGAGCTGTTTTTT	CATRGMNTGELFF
TRBV2	.	few	TRBJ1-4	13	TGTGCCAGCGGTGGGGGATATTACGAAAAACTGTTTTTT	CASGGGYYEKLFF
TRBV11-2	.	many	TRBJ1-2	14	TGTGCCAGCAGCCCGACAGGAGCCGCGTATGGCTACACCTTC	CASSPTGAAYGYTF
TRBV3-1	.	many	TRBJ2-3	12	TGTGCCAGCAGCCCTAGCACAGATACGCAGTATTTT	CASSPSTDTQYF
TRBV11-2	TRBD1	few	TRBJ2-6	23	TGTGCCAGCAGCCCCCGCGGGGCCCAGACAGGGGGCCAAACACGCTCTGGGGCCAACGTCCTGACTTTC	CASSPRGAQTGGQTRSGANVLTF
TRBV20-1	.	.	TRBJ2-1	12	TGCGCAGTAGGGGCGGTCTACAATGAGCAGTTCTTC	CAVGAVYNEQFF